One sample yielded the 26 T cell receptor beta chains listed below, sequenced in a study of PD-L1 blockade in urothelial cancer. Here immunoSEQ multiplex PCR was the method, and the copy in TCRdb shows in-frame clones only, minus some. Here the sample spans more than 75,000 clones, 84% being singletons. Documented time point: pretreatment peripheral blood. This specimen was PBMCs, taken around atezolizumab (anti-PD-L1) treatment. These receptors were obtained from a man aged 55 to 70 with urothelial cancer.

The chain links TRBV4-1 to TRBJ2-1, with a possible D match to TRBD2 (5 bases). Per the germline V gene, CDR1 is MGHRA and CDR2 is YSYEKL. With 0 bases removed from V and 8 bases from J, the gap between germline ends came to 8 bases. This CDR3 has 13 amino acids. In nucleotides, the CDR3 is TGCGCCAGCAGCCAAGATAGCGCGGATGAGCAGTTCTTC. It yields the protein CASSQDSADEQFF.

The chain recombines TRBV5-1 with TRBJ2-7; TRBD2 might be the D (6 bases). The CDR3 length is 13 residues. CDR1 is SGHRS and CDR2 is YFSETQ in the germline V gene. V was clipped by 0 bases and J by 5 bases, with 9 bases between them. The chain's CDR3 is CASSLGPGDEQYF. DNA of the CDR3: TGCGCCAGCAGCTTGGGGCCGGGGGACGAGCAGTACTTC.

This clone was picked up one time. The J gene is TRBJ1-2, the V gene TRBV27, with TRBD1 matching over 7 bases. Germline lookup yields CDR1 MNHEY and CDR2 SMNVEV (reference sequence). V dropped 2 bases and J dropped 3; count of bases not matched to a gene: 0. The CDR3 has 13 amino acids. CDR3 DNA: TGTGCCAGCAGTTTAACAGGGGACTATGGCTACACCTTC. Protein product: CASSLTGDYGYTF.

The chain has TRBV7-9 and TRBJ2-1, with 7 bases identical to TRBD2. This CDR3 spans 13 amino acids. Germline V gene data show CDR1 as SEHNR and CDR2 as FQNEAQ (reference sequence). Losses at the gene ends were 3 bases for V and 5 bases for J; bases not matched to a gene: 1. CDR3 amino acids: CASSFRGDNEQFF. Here the CDR3 DNA reads TGTGCCAGCAGCTTCCGGGGGGACAATGAGCAGTTCTTC.

The chain uses TRBV6-1 and TRBJ1-2; the D gene is possibly TRBD1 (5 bases). From germline, CDR1 is MNHNS and CDR2 SASEGT. This CDR3 has 13 residues. Trimming left V 3 bases short and J 3 bases short, with 8 bases between. Here the CDR3 DNA reads TGTGCCAGCAGTGAGGCAGGGCACTATGGCTACACCTTC. Encoded protein: CASSEAGHYGYTF.

This chain uses TRBV9 with TRBJ2-7; 11 bases map to TRBD1. Germline CDR1 reads SGDLS; CDR2 reads YYNGEE. The CDR3 has 17 amino acids. The V and J ends lost 0 bases and 6 bases, in that order; junction bases with no gene match: 11. For the CDR3, the DNA is TGTGCCAGCAGCGTAGAACCGACCGGGACAGGGGGGACCGAGCAGTACTTC. This gives the protein CASSVEPTGTGGTEQYF.

DNA for the CDR3: TGTGCCAGCCAAGAAGCCGACAGAGCCTACGAGCAGTACTTC. Encoded protein: CASQEADRAYEQYF. The chain has TRBV19 and TRBJ2-7; perhaps TRBD1 as D (5 bases). V lost 9 bases, J lost 2 bases, and 17 bases lay in between. This CDR3 region has 14 residues. Germline lookup yields CDR1 LNHDA and CDR2 SQIVND (reference sequence).

This chain connects TRBV19 to TRBJ2-7; D is perhaps TRBD2 (6 bases). V lost 4 bases and J lost 1, with 14 bases in between. Per germline, CDR1 LNHDA and CDR2 SQIVND (reference sequence). The CDR3 is made up of 15 amino acids. CDR3 region: CASSTGTAYSYEQYF. DNA for the CDR3: TGTGCCAGTAGTACCGGGACTGCCTATTCCTACGAGCAGTACTTC.

This chain connects TRBV5-1 to TRBJ2-5, with D possibly matching TRBD1 (5 bases). V lost 0 bases and J 4 bases, leaving 10 bases between the germline ends. This CDR3 comprises 14 residues. Germline CDR1 and CDR2: SGHRS and YFSETQ. This CDR3 reads CASSLEGNRETQYF. CDR3 DNA: TGCGCCAGCAGCTTGGAGGGGAATCGAGAGACCCAGTACTTC. Variable domain in full (rest from reference TRBV5-1 and TRBJ2-5): KAGVTQTPRYLIKTRGQQVTLSCSPISGHRSVSWYQQTPGQGLQFLFEYFSETQRNKGNFPGRFSGRQFSNSRSEMNVSTLELGDSALYLCASSLEGNRETQYFGPGTRLLVL.

This clone appeared a few times. V usage is TRBV10-2 and J usage is TRBJ2-7; D uncertain. The V end lost 8 bases, the J end lost 2 bases, and 7 bases lay between the germline ends. Per germline, CDR1 WSHSY and CDR2 SAAADI. The length of the CDR3 is 11 residues. The CDR3 region has the DNA TGCGCCAGCCGGTCGACCTACGAGCAGTACTTC. It encodes CASRSTYEQYF.

This clone was seen more than once but under ten times. The chain recombines TRBV7-9 with TRBJ1-2, with TRBD1 matching over 7 bases. CDR1 is SEHNR, CDR2 FQNEAQ, per germline (reference sequence). V lost 3 bases to trimming and J lost 5 bases; unmatched junction nucleotides: 9. The CDR3 length is 15 residues. The CDR3 spells CASSFSWDSSYGYTF. The CDR3 bases are TGTGCCAGCAGCTTCTCTTGGGACAGCTCGTATGGCTACACCTTC.

The V gene is TRBV5-1, the J gene TRBJ1-6; the match to TRBD1 covers 7 bases. The CDR3 has 14 residues. Germline V CDR1 and CDR2: SGHRS, YFSETQ. After removal of 1 base from V and 6 bases from J, the junction contained 1 base not matched to a gene. The CDR3 protein is CASSLTGVNSPLHF. In DNA form, the CDR3 reads TGCGCCAGCAGCTTGACAGGGGTTAATTCACCCCTCCACTTT. Full variable domain (rest looked up from reference TRBV5-1 and TRBJ1-6): KAGVTQTPRYLIKTRGQQVTLSCSPISGHRSVSWYQQTPGQGLQFLFEYFSETQRNKGNFPGRFSGRQFSNSRSEMNVSTLELGDSALYLCASSLTGVNSPLHFGNGTRLTVT.

The V call is TRBV27, the J call TRBJ2-3, with 10 bases identical to TRBD2. The CDR3 runs to 17 residues. Germline V CDR1 and CDR2: MNHEY, SMNVEV (reference sequence). After removal of 5 bases from V and 2 bases from J, the junction contained 10 bases not matched to a gene. The CDR3, as DNA: TGTGCCAGCAGTCTACAACGGACTAGCGGATCCACAGATACGCAGTATTTT. It translates to CASSLQRTSGSTDTQYF.

V and J are TRBV7-2 and TRBJ2-1; no reliable D call. In germline, CDR1 is SGHTA, CDR2 FQGNSA. V was trimmed by 2 bases and J by 0 bases, leaving 8 bases between them. The CDR3 runs to 15 residues. CDR3 sequence (DNA): TGTGCCAGCAGCTTAAGCTCCTACTCCTACAATGAGCAGTTCTTC. Translating gives CASSLSSYSYNEQFF.

The J gene is TRBJ2-3, the V gene TRBV19; 8 bases agree with TRBD1. This CDR3 is built from 14 residues. Germline V gene lookup returns CDR1 LNHDA and CDR2 SQIVND (reference sequence). The V gene end was trimmed by 4 bases and the J gene end by 4 bases; junction bases not matched to a gene: 4. The CDR3 sequence is CASSNRGVPDTQYF. The CDR3 nucleotides are TGTGCCAGTAGTAACAGGGGGGTCCCAGATACGCAGTATTTT.

The chain links TRBV27 to TRBJ2-1; 10 nucleotides agree with TRBD2. This CDR3 has 15 amino acids. V was pared by 5 bases and J by 5 bases, with 6 bases of the junction left unmatched. The V gene's germline CDR1 is MNHEY and CDR2 SMNVEV (reference sequence). CDR3 in DNA: TGTGCCAGCAGTCCACGGACTAGCGGAGACAATGAGCAGTTCTTC. Translation gives CASSPRTSGDNEQFF.

The chain recombines TRBV4-1 with TRBJ2-2; 7 bases line up with TRBD1. The junction had 14 bases not matched to a gene; V was cut back by 4 bases and J by 0 bases. CDR3 length: 19 residues. Germline V gene lookup returns CDR1 MGHRA and CDR2 YSYEKL. CDR3 coding DNA: TGCGCCAGCAGCCTTGTAACGGGACAGACAACCGCGAACACCGGGGAGCTGTTTTTT. Protein product: CASSLVTGQTTANTGELFF.

The CDR3 coding sequence is TGCGCCAGCAGCCAAGGTGCGGCACCCACCCCCTACGAGCAGTACTTC. The encoded protein is CASSQGAAPTPYEQYF. The chain is built from TRBV4-1 and TRBJ2-7; the D is unclear. Germline-derived CDR1 and CDR2 are MGHRA and YSYEKL. Trimming stripped 1 base from V and 2 bases from J, with 15 bases between. The CDR3 runs to 16 residues.

The chain has TRBV27 and TRBJ2-5, with 9 bases matching TRBD1. With V trimmed by 10 bases and J by 4 bases, 10 bases remained unmatched. Looked up from germline, CDR1 is MNHEY and CDR2 is SMNVEV (reference sequence). CDR3 length: 14 residues. The chain's CDR3 is CATSQDRGGETQYF. In nucleotides, the CDR3 is TGTGCCACCTCGCAGGACAGGGGAGGAGAGACCCAGTACTTC.

The chain uses TRBV19 and TRBJ1-6, with TRBD1 matching over 7 bases. V shed 3 bases and J 5 bases; nucleotides not matched to a gene: 10. Germline values: CDR1 LNHDA, CDR2 SQIVND (reference sequence). CDR3 length: 17 residues. DNA for the CDR3: TGTGCCAGTAGTATTCCGGGACAGAGAACCAATAATTCACCCCTCCACTTT. It translates to CASSIPGQRTNNSPLHF.

This clone was seen once. The CDR3 is CASSLVTGVRTDTQYF. Written as DNA, the CDR3 is TGTGCCAGCAGCTTGGTGACAGGGGTACGAACAGATACGCAGTATTTT. The chain links TRBV5-4 to TRBJ2-3; 8 bases are a match to TRBD1. Per germline, CDR1 SGHNT and CDR2 YYREEE (reference sequence). The CDR3 length is 16 residues. After removal of 0 bases from V and 3 bases from J, the junction contained 6 bases not matched to a gene.

This sequence joins TRBV2 and TRBJ2-3, with 16 bases matching TRBD2. Trimming removed 6 bases from V and 4 bases from J; junction bases left unmatched: 7. Germline V gene data show CDR1 as SNHLY and CDR2 as FYNNEI. The CDR3 consists of 17 residues. The CDR3 nucleotides read TGTGCCAGCAGCCTTTCCGGGACTAGCGGGAGGGCAGATACGCAGTATTTT. It codes for CASSLSGTSGRADTQYF.

The V gene is TRBV7-3, the J gene TRBJ2-1; 16 nucleotides align to TRBD2. Germline-derived CDR1 and CDR2 are SGHTA and FQGTGA. V shed 5 bases and J 7 bases; nucleotides not matched to a gene: 5. There are 16 residues in the CDR3. The CDR3 DNA sequence: TGTGCCAGCAGCGAACCGGGACTAGCGGGGGGGAATGAGCAGTTCTTC. It yields the protein CASSEPGLAGGNEQFF.

This chain connects TRBV25-1 to TRBJ2-7, with 12 nucleotides matching TRBD2. The CDR3 contains 13 residues. Germline values: CDR1 MGHDK, CDR2 SYGVNS. The junction had 3 bases not matched to a gene; V was cut back by 10 bases and J by 2 bases. The CDR3 region is CATRTSGAYEQYF. The CDR3 bases are TGTGCCACCCGGACTAGCGGGGCCTACGAGCAGTACTTC.

The V gene is TRBV5-4, the J gene TRBJ1-6; TRBD1 is a possible D gene (5 bases). Germline V gene sequence: CDR1 SGHNT, CDR2 YYREEE (reference sequence). V lost 6 bases, J lost 10 bases, and 20 bases lay in between. This CDR3 contains 15 residues. The CDR3 sequence: CASNIGGVRRSPLHF. CDR3 nucleotide sequence: TGTGCCAGCAACATTGGGGGGGTACGACGGTCACCCCTCCACTTT.

The chain combines TRBV18 with TRBJ1-4, with TRBD1 matching over 11 bases. The CDR3 is 20 residues long. V shed 6 bases and J 1 base; nucleotides not matched to a gene: 16. In germline, CDR1 is KGHSH, CDR2 LQKENI. This CDR3 reads CASSASYAGTGGRTNEKLFF. As DNA, the CDR3 is TGTGCCAGCTCCGCCTCTTACGCCGGGACAGGGGGAAGAACTAATGAAAAACTGTTTTTT.